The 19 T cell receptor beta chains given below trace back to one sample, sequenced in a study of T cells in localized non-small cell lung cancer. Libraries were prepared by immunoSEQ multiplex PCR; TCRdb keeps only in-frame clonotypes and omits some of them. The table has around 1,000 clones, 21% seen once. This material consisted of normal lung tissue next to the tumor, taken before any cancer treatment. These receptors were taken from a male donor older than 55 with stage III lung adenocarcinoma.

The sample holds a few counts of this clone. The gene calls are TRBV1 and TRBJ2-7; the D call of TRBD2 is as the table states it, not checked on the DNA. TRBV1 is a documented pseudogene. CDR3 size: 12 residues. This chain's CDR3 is CASSLTGDKQYF. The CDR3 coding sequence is TGCGCCAGCAGCCTAACGGGGGATAAGCAGTACTTC.

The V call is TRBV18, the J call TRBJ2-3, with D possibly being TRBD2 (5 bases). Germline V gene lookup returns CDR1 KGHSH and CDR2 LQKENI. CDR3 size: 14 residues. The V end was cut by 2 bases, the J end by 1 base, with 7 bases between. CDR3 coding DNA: TGTGCCAGCTCACCAGCTAGCCGCACAGATACGCAGTATTTT. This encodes CASSPASRTDTQYF.

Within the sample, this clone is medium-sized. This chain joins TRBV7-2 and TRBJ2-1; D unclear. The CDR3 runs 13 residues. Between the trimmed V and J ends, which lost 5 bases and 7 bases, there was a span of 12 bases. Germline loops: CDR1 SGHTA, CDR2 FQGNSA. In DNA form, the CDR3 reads TGTGCCAGCAGCGCTGAGACTGGTAATGAGCAGTTCTTC. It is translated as CASSAETGNEQFF.

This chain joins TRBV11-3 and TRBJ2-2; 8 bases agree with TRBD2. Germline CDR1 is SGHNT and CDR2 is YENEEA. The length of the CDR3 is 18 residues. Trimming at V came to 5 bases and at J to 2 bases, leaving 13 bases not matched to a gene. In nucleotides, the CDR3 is TGTGCCAGCAGCATCGCCAGCCATAGCGGGGACAACACCGGGGAGCTGTTTTTT. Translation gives CASSIASHSGDNTGELFF. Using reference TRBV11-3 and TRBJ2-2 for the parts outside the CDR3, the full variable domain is EAGVVQSPRYKIIEKKQPVAFWCNPISGHNTLYWYLQNLGQGPELLIRYENEEAVDDSQLPKDRFSAERLKGVDSTLKIQPAELGDSAVYLCASSIASHSGDNTGELFFGEGSRLTVL.

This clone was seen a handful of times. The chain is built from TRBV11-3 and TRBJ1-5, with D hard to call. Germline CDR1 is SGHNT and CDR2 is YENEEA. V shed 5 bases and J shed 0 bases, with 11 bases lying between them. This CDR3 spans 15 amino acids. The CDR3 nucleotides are TGTGCCAGCAGCCCTACCTTATATAGCAATCAGCCCCAGCATTTT. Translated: CASSPTLYSNQPQHF. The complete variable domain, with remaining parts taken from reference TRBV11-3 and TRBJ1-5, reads EAGVVQSPRYKIIEKKQPVAFWCNPISGHNTLYWYLQNLGQGPELLIRYENEEAVDDSQLPKDRFSAERLKGVDSTLKIQPAELGDSAVYLCASSPTLYSNQPQHFGDGTRLSIL.

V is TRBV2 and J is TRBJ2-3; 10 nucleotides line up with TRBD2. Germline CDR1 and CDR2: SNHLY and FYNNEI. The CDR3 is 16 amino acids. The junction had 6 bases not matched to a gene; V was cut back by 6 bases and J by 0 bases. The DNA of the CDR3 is TGTGCCAGCAGCGCGAGCGGGGGGGCTAGCACAGATACGCAGTATTTT. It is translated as CASSASGGASTDTQYF.

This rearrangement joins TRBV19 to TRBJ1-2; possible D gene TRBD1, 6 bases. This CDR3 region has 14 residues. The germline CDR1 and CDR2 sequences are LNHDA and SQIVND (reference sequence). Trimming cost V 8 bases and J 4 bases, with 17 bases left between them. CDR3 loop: CASGDRFGGYGYTF. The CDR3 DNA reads TGTGCCAGTGGAGACAGGTTTGGTGGCTATGGCTACACCTTC. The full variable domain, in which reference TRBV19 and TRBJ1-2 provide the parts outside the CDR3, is DGGITQSPKYLFRKEGQNVTLSCEQNLNHDAMYWYRQDPGQGLRLIYYSQIVNDFQKGDIAEGYSVSREKKESFPLTVTSAQKNPTAFYLCASGDRFGGYGYTFGSGTRLTVV.

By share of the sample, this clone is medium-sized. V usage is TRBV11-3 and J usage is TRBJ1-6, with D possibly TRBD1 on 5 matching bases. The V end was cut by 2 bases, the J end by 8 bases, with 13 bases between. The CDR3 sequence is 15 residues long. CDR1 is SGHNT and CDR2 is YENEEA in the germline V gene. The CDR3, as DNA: TGTGCCAGCAGCTTATCAGGGACCGGGGATTCACCCCTCCACTTT. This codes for CASSLSGTGDSPLHF.

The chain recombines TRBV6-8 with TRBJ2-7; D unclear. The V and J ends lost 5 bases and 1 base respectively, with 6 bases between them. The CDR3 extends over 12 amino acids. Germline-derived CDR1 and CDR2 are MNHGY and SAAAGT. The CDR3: CASSAESYEQYF. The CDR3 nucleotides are TGTGCCAGCAGTGCCGAATCCTACGAGCAGTACTTC.

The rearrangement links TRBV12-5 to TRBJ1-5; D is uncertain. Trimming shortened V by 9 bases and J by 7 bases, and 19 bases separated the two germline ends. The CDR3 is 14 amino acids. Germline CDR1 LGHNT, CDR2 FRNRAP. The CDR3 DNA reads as TGTGCTAGCTCCCTGGAGTCCGGGGAACAGCCCCAGCATTTT. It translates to CASSLESGEQPQHF.

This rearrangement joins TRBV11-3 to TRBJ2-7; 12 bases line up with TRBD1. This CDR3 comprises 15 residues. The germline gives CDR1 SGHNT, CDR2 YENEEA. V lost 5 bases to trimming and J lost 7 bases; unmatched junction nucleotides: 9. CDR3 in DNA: TGTGCCAGCAGCCTAAGGGGACAGGGGGCGGAGGAGCAGTACTTC. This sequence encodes CASSLRGQGAEEQYF.

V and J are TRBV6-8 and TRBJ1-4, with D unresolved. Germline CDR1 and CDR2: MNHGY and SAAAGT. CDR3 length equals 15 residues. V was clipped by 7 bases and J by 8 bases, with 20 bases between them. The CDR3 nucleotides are TGTGCCAGCACTAGGCAGACCTCGGGAGAGGAAAAACTGTTTTTT. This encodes CASTRQTSGEEKLFF.

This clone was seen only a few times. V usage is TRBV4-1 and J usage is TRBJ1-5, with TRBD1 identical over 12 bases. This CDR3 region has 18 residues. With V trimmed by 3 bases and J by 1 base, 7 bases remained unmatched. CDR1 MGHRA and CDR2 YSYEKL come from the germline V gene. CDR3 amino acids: CASSQGQGAFSSNQPQHF. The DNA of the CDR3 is TGCGCCAGCAGCCAGGGACAGGGGGCTTTCAGCAGCAATCAGCCCCAGCATTTT.

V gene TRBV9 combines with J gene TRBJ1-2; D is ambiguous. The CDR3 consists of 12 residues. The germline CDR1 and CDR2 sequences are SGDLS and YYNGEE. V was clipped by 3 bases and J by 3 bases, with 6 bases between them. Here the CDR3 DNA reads TGTGCCAGCAGCGCCCAGGACTATGGCTACACCTTC. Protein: CASSAQDYGYTF.

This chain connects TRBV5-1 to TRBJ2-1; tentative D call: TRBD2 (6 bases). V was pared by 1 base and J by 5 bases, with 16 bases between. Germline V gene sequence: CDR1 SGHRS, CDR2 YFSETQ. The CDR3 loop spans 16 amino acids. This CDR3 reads CASSLLLAVGNNEQFF. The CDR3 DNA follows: TGCGCCAGCAGCTTGTTGTTAGCGGTCGGCAACAATGAGCAGTTCTTC.

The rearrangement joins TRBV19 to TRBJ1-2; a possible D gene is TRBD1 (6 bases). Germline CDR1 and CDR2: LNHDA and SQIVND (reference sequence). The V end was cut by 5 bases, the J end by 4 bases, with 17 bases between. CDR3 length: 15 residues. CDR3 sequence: CASSEQGSGGYGYTF. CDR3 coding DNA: TGTGCCAGTAGTGAACAGGGATCAGGTGGCTATGGCTACACCTTC.

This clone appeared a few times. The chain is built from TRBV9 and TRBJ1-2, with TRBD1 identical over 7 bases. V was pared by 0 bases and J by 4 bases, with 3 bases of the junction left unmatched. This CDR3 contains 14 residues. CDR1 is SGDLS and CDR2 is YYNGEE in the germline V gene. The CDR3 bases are TGTGCCAGCAGCGTAGGACAGGGATCCTATGGCTACACCTTC. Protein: CASSVGQGSYGYTF.

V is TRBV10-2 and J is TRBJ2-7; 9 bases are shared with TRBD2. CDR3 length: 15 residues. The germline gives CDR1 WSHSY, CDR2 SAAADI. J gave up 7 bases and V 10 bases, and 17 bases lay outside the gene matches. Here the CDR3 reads CATARGLAGRGEQYF. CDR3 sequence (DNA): TGCGCCACCGCCCGGGGGCTAGCGGGACGAGGGGAGCAGTACTTC.

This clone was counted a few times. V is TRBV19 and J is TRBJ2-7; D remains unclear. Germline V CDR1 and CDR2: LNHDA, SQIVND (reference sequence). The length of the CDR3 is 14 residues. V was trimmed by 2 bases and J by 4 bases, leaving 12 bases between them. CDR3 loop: CASSIKPHAYEQYF. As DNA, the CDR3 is TGTGCCAGTAGTATAAAGCCGCACGCGTACGAGCAGTACTTC.